These 17 T cell receptor beta chains were all obtained from the same sample, sequenced in a study of cytomegalovirus exposure and HLA in healthy donors. A multiplex PCR was run with 60 Vbeta primers and 13 Jbeta primers. Clones were sequenced by immunoSEQ multiplex PCR, and TCRdb holds only the in-frame ones, with some missing. The top ten hold approximately 3% of the sample, which has tens of thousands of clones, around 80% seen once. Sequenced input: PBMCs. These receptors all stem from a man in his forties or fifties in good health and CMV-seropositive.

This clone has more than one count but fewer than ten. The J gene is TRBJ1-1, the V gene TRBV11-2; 8 bases line up with TRBD1. CDR1 is SGHAT, CDR2 FQNNGV, per germline. CDR3 size: 11 residues. Trimming cost V 1 base and J 11 bases; bases outside gene matches: 0. CDR3 in amino acids: CASSLGTGAFF. The CDR3 DNA is TGTGCCAGCAGCTTAGGGACAGGGGCTTTCTTT. The full variable domain, its missing parts supplied by reference TRBV11-2 and TRBJ1-1, is EAGVAQSPRYKIIEKRQSVAFWCNPISGHATLYWYQQILGQGPKLLIQFQNNGVVDDSQLPKDRFSAERLKGVDSTLKIQPAKLEDSAVYLCASSLGTGAFFGQGTRLTVV.

Note on this clone: A read error may produce the germline difference seen at one junction end. This sequence joins TRBV7-2 and TRBJ2-4; D is unresolved. This CDR3 is 14 amino acids long. Germline CDR1 SGHTA, CDR2 FQGNSA. The CDR3 sequence: CASSLQPIKNSQYF. The CDR3 DNA sequence: TGTGCCAGCAGCTTACAGCCGATCAAAAACAGTCAGTACTTC.

This sequence joins TRBV4-1 and TRBJ1-1, with D unclear. CDR1 is MGHRA and CDR2 is YSYEKL in the germline V gene. V lost 0 bases to trimming and J lost 2 bases, with 19 bases between them. This CDR3 region has 18 residues. The CDR3: CASSQDPLGGISNTEAFF. The DNA of the CDR3 is TGCGCCAGCAGCCAAGATCCCTTGGGAGGGATTAGTAACACTGAAGCTTTCTTT.

The chain uses TRBV28 and TRBJ1-1; D unclear. Germline-derived CDR1 and CDR2 are MDHEN and SYDVKM. The CDR3 contains 16 residues. The ends were cut back, 1 base at V and 0 bases at J, with 12 bases in the middle. CDR3 sequence: CASSLYRGLMNTEAFF. In DNA form, the CDR3 reads TGTGCCAGCAGTTTATATCGGGGTTTGATGAACACTGAAGCTTTCTTT.

CDR3 sequence reads: CASSEGRLAVSYNEQFF. In nucleotides, the CDR3 is TGCGCCAGCAGCGAGGGGCGTCTAGCGGTTTCCTACAATGAGCAGTTCTTC. The chain is built from TRBV5-1 and TRBJ2-1; 7 bases match TRBD2. The CDR3 has 17 amino acids. Germline-derived CDR1 and CDR2 are SGHRS and YFSETQ. The trim removed 4 bases at V and 1 base at J, leaving 11 bases unmatched.

The chain is built from TRBV7-2 and TRBJ1-5; D might be TRBD1 (5 bases). Germline lookup yields CDR1 SGHTA and CDR2 FQGNSA. V gave up 5 bases and J gave up 8 bases, with 13 bases separating them. This CDR3 has 13 residues. The CDR3 region has the DNA TGTGCCAGCAGCGGCGACAGCGGGGAGCCCCAGCATTTT. Amino acids: CASSGDSGEPQHF.

The V call is TRBV9, the J call TRBJ2-3; 7 nucleotides line up with TRBD1. V lost 7 bases to trimming and J lost 7 bases; unmatched junction nucleotides: 6. This CDR3 spans 12 amino acids. Germline CDR1 is SGDLS and CDR2 is YYNGEE. The CDR3: CASEGALNTQYF. For the CDR3, the DNA is TGTGCCAGCGAGGGGGCGTTGAATACGCAGTATTTT.

This clone has more than one count but fewer than ten. The V call is TRBV4-2, the J call TRBJ2-5; 12 bases map to TRBD2. Germline CDR1 is LGHNA and CDR2 is YNFKEQ. Unmatched junction bases numbered 5, after V lost 1 base and J lost 2 bases. There are 17 residues in the CDR3. For the CDR3, the DNA is TGTGCCAGCAGCCAAGGAGCTAGCGGGAGGGGTCAAGAGACCCAGTACTTC. This encodes CASSQGASGRGQETQYF.

The rearrangement joins TRBV5-1 to TRBJ2-5; 10 nucleotides align to TRBD2. The germline gives CDR1 SGHRS, CDR2 YFSETQ. The V and J ends lost 4 bases and 1 base, in that order; junction bases with no gene match: 7. CDR3 length: 16 residues. The CDR3 region has the DNA TGCGCCAGCAGCGCGGATAGCGGGAGGACCCAAGAGACCCAGTACTTC. Protein product: CASSADSGRTQETQYF.

The J gene is TRBJ2-5, the V gene TRBV7-9; tentative D call: TRBD2 (6 bases). The DNA end is more similar to TRBJ2-7, so the J call may be wrong. The CDR3 consists of 14 residues. In germline, CDR1 is SEHNR, CDR2 FQNEAQ (reference sequence). CDR3 residues: CASTKNGGSGEQYF. The CDR3, as DNA: TGTGCCAGCACCAAAAATGGGGGGAGTGGCGAGCAGTACTTC.

The V and J genes are TRBV5-5 and TRBJ1-5; the D is unclear. The length of the CDR3 is 15 residues. The V gene lost 0 bases and the J gene lost 5 bases, with 12 bases spanning the gap. Germline V gene lookup returns CDR1 SGHKS and CDR2 YYEKEE (reference sequence). The CDR3 DNA sequence: TGTGCCAGCAGCTTGGCCTGGCGGATAGATCAGCCCCAGCATTTT. This encodes CASSLAWRIDQPQHF.

This chain uses TRBV19 with TRBJ2-1; tentatively, D is TRBD1 (6 bases). Trimming took off 5 bases at V and 9 bases at J, with 17 bases between the two ends. Germline loops: CDR1 LNHDA, CDR2 SQIVND (reference sequence). The CDR3 extends over 14 amino acids. The CDR3: CASSHILQGTEQFF. CDR3 nucleotide sequence: TGTGCCAGTAGTCATATTTTACAGGGAACTGAGCAGTTCTTC.

The chain is built from TRBV7-2 and TRBJ2-1; the match to TRBD2 covers 7 bases. This CDR3 contains 16 residues. CDR1 and CDR2 from the germline V gene are SGHTA and FQGNSA. The junction had 8 bases not matched to a gene; V was cut back by 4 bases and J by 2 bases. DNA of the CDR3: TGTGCCAGCAGCTCCCATCTAGCGGATACCTACAATGAGCAGTTCTTC. This translates into CASSSHLADTYNEQFF.

This clone was recorded once. V is TRBV11-2 and J is TRBJ1-1; D remains unclear. Germline V gene sequence: CDR1 SGHAT, CDR2 FQNNGV. Between the trimmed V and J ends, which lost 5 bases and 6 bases, there was a span of 7 bases. The CDR3 has 11 amino acids. The CDR3 region is CASSLIAEAFF. Here the CDR3 DNA reads TGTGCCAGCAGCCTGATAGCTGAAGCTTTCTTT.

The chain joins TRBV7-2 to TRBJ2-7, with TRBD2 as a possible D gene (5 bases). The germline V and J ends were trimmed by 5 bases and 3 bases, with 17 bases remaining between them. Germline V gene data show CDR1 as SGHTA and CDR2 as FQGNSA. This CDR3 has 15 residues. As DNA, the CDR3 is TGTGCCAGCAGCCCTTGGCGCCCCGGGAACTACGAGCAGTACTTC. Protein: CASSPWRPGNYEQYF.

The J gene is TRBJ1-5, the V gene TRBV2, with 8 bases fitting TRBD1. This CDR3 region has 13 residues. V lost 6 bases and J lost 7; bases outside the gene matches: 5. Germline CDR1 SNHLY, CDR2 FYNNEI. For the CDR3, the DNA is TGTGCCAGCAGGGATACAGGGGGGCAGCCCCAGCATTTT. Its protein product is CASRDTGGQPQHF.

This clone showed up just a few times. This chain joins TRBV4-2 and TRBJ2-1; TRBD2 is a possible D gene (6 bases). This CDR3 spans 15 amino acids. CDR1 and CDR2 (germline): LGHNA, YNFKEQ. The V and J ends lost 4 bases and 0 bases respectively, with 10 bases between them. The chain's CDR3 is CASSRPGVSYNEQFF. The CDR3 bases are TGTGCCAGCAGCCGGCCGGGAGTCTCCTACAATGAGCAGTTCTTC.